A selection of T cell receptor beta chains follows, all from one sample in a study of human T cells and chemical hapten exposure. Via MiXCR, TCRdb re-called the RACE reads, giving one row per CDR3 protein. Seen here are 150,000 to 200,000 distinct CDR3 sequences, roughly 30% observed once, and the top ten hold approximately 3%. The material was whole blood, obtained in connection with sensitization to the hapten diphenylcyclopropenone (DPC). These receptors were taken from a woman in her thirties with alopecia areata. Some clones in this sample may be carry-over from other donors' samples. Both conserved end residues are trimmed from each CDR3. Clone size is shown for a subset of rows, as once, few, many or a class of expanded clone.

j_gene,v_gene,abundance,CDR3aa
TRBJ1-1,TRBV29-1,NA,SVVVGEAF
TRBJ2-1,TRBV6-6,NA,ASSGVYEQF
TRBJ2-7,TRBV28,NA,ASSFRGRADEQY
TRBJ2-1,TRBV29-1,few,SATGNNEQF
TRBJ2-7,TRBV29-1,few,SVESAGGNYEQY
TRBJ2-7,TRBV3-1,few,ASSQVGPPGEQY
TRBJ1-5,TRBV21-1,NA,ASSTNHPGQGAVGNQPQH
TRBJ2-7,TRBV25-1,few,ASSELVQGRYEQY
TRBJ1-5,TRBV4-1,NA,ASSQEWGYSNQPQH
TRBJ2-1,TRBV28,few,ASSSLLGEQF
TRBJ2-1,TRBV14,few,ASSQFTGGSYNEQF
TRBJ2-5,TRBV28,few,ASSLWDRGVTQY
TRBJ2-5,TRBV12-3/TRBV12-4,NA,ASSGTGGGETQY
TRBJ1-2,TRBV3-1,NA,ASSRGTGTRYGYT
TRBJ2-3,TRBV3-1,NA,ASSQTGHGSTDTQY
TRBJ2-1,TRBV7-2,few,ASSQGTRANEQF
TRBJ2-1,TRBV29-1,NA,SVAGTDNEQF
TRBJ2-3,TRBV20-1,few,SASLNPGLVKSDTQY
TRBJ2-5,TRBV30,NA,AWSRWTEETQY
TRBJ1-2,TRBV13,NA,ASRTYQAYGYT
TRBJ1-4,TRBV2,NA,ASREQGLNEKLF
TRBJ1-1,TRBV11-2,few,ASSGTGGLVAF
TRBJ2-7,TRBV10-3,NA,AISAQGGSYEQY
TRBJ1-1,TRBV20-1,once,SARVGQARTEAF
TRBJ2-7,TRBV5-1,few,ASSLEQGPYEQY
TRBJ2-7,TRBV10-3,few,AISGLAGSTYEQY
TRBJ1-1,TRBV11-1,NA,ASSSDMNTEAF
TRBJ1-6,TRBV5-1,once,ASSSGQGDNSPLH
TRBJ1-5,TRBV25-1,few,ASSQGAGQPQH
TRBJ1-1,TRBV4-3,NA,ASSSKVGGEAF
TRBJ2-2,TRBV28,NA,ASSFGGSGELF
TRBJ1-2,TRBV7-2,many,ASSLGGTASRGYT
TRBJ1-1,TRBV20-1,few,SATGANTEAF
TRBJ2-7,TRBV28,NA,ASSPVAGGIYEQY
TRBJ2-2,TRBV4-1,NA,AREREGSTGELF
TRBJ2-1,TRBV11-1,NA,ASSLPGPSYNEQF
TRBJ1-1,TRBV29-1,few,SVRDPDTEAF
TRBJ2-1,TRBV9,few,ASGLAGVDEQF
TRBJ2-6,TRBV7-3,few,ASSLSMAGANVLT
TRBJ1-6,TRBV2,NA,ASSDPLGNSPLH
TRBJ2-7,TRBV28,NA,ASSSTMGQGRSEQY